The 14 T cell receptor beta chains below all came from one sample that was sequenced in a study of shared clonotypes between healthy human individuals. TCRdb keeps only in-frame clones here, not all; method: immunoSEQ multiplex PCR. The sample has about 1 million clones; 75% are singletons. The sequenced sample consisted of memory CD4+ T cells sorted from blood. Indicated subset: CD45RA-negative fraction. The source of these receptors is a man younger than 30 in good health.

In its sample, this clone was seen a few times. J is TRBJ2-7 and V is TRBV4-3; 7 bases are a match to TRBD1. The CDR3 runs to 13 residues. Trimming took 4 bases from V and 1 from J; bases not matched to a gene: 1. Germline-derived CDR1 and CDR2 are LGHNA and YSLEER. The CDR3 DNA reads as TGCGCCAGCAGCCCGGGACAGTCCTACGAGCAGTACTTC. Translated: CASSPGQSYEQYF.

The J gene is TRBJ2-3, the V gene TRBV10-3; 8 bases are shared with TRBD1. CDR1 is ENHRY, CDR2 SYGVKD, per germline. This CDR3 has 15 amino acids. Germline trimming cut 2 bases from V and 5 bases from J; bases unmatched to any gene: 6. The CDR3 region has the DNA TGTGCCATCAGTGAGCCCGGACAGGGTCAAGATACGCAGTATTTT. As protein: CAISEPGQGQDTQYF.

This sequence joins TRBV5-1 and TRBJ1-6, with D maybe TRBD1 (6 bases). This CDR3 is 13 amino acids long. V lost 5 bases and J 8 bases, leaving 11 bases between the germline ends. Per germline, CDR1 SGHRS and CDR2 YFSETQ. The CDR3 sequence is CASRSAGDSPLHF. The CDR3 DNA sequence: TGCGCCAGCAGGTCGGCAGGGGATTCACCCCTCCACTTT.

This clone turned up a few times. This chain links TRBV19 with TRBJ1-6; D is ambiguous. CDR1 and CDR2 (germline): LNHDA, SQIVND (reference sequence). CDR3 length: 15 amino acids. V was shortened by 7 bases and J by 5 bases, with 15 bases between the two germline ends. CDR3: CASNHPSIDNSPLHF. The CDR3 DNA reads as TGTGCCAGTAACCATCCGAGCATAGATAATTCACCCCTCCACTTT.

The DNA for the CDR3 is TGTGCCAGCAGCTTAGGCGGGACTAGCGGGAGGGCCGTTGAGCAGTTCTTC. This gives the protein CASSLGGTSGRAVEQFF. The chain carries TRBV7-9 and TRBJ2-1, with 16 bases lining up with TRBD2. The J segment lost 9 bases and the V segment lost 1 base, leaving 6 bases of the junction unmatched. The CDR3 consists of 17 residues. CDR1 and CDR2 from the germline V gene are SEHNR and FQNEAQ (reference sequence).

The chain employs TRBV19 and TRBJ1-1; D may be TRBD1 (5 bases). Deletions cut 6 bases from V and 5 bases from J, with 13 bases between. Germline-derived CDR1 and CDR2 are LNHDA and SQIVND (reference sequence). The CDR3 totals 13 residues. The CDR3 nucleotides read TGTGCCAGTAGCCAAACAGGTCGGACTGAAGCTTTCTTT. Translated: CASSQTGRTEAFF.

The chain combines TRBV2 with TRBJ2-4; no clear D. Between the trimmed V and J ends, which lost 4 bases and 0 bases, there was a span of 13 bases. Germline CDR1 SNHLY, CDR2 FYNNEI. The CDR3 runs to 16 residues. The CDR3, as DNA: TGTGCCAGCAGTGGGGCAGGAACCTTAGCCAAAAACATTCAGTACTTC. As protein: CASSGAGTLAKNIQYF.

This sequence joins TRBV5-4 and TRBJ2-3, with 9 bases lining up with TRBD1. V shed 4 bases and J 6 bases; nucleotides not matched to a gene: 3. Germline assignment: CDR1 SGHNT and CDR2 YYREEE (reference sequence). The CDR3 sequence is 13 residues long. As DNA, the CDR3 is TGTGCCAGCAGCCTGGACAGGGGCGATACGCAGTATTTT. Amino acids: CASSLDRGDTQYF.

V usage is TRBV10-3 and J usage is TRBJ2-2; TRBD1 matches at 10 bases. This CDR3 has 15 amino acids. Germline trimming cut 6 bases from V and 6 bases from J; bases unmatched to any gene: 7. Germline CDR1 and CDR2: ENHRY and SYGVKD. The CDR3 DNA is TGTGCCATCAGGAGAGCCGGGACAGGGGCCGGGGAGCTGTTTTTT. Encoded protein: CAIRRAGTGAGELFF.

Only a few counts were recorded for this clone. The gene calls are TRBV11-2 and TRBJ1-3; D may be TRBD1 (6 bases). Looked up from germline, CDR1 is SGHAT and CDR2 is FQNNGV. CDR3 length: 13 residues. V gave up 2 bases and J gave up 7 bases, with 9 bases separating them. CDR3 in DNA: TGTGCCAGCAGCTTAAACAGGGACAACACCATATATTTT. It is translated as CASSLNRDNTIYF. Combining the CDR3 with reference TRBV11-2 and TRBJ1-3 gives the whole variable domain EAGVAQSPRYKIIEKRQSVAFWCNPISGHATLYWYQQILGQGPKLLIQFQNNGVVDDSQLPKDRFSAERLKGVDSTLKIQPAKLEDSAVYLCASSLNRDNTIYFGEGSWLTVV.

A single count supports this clone. This chain joins TRBV6-1 and TRBJ2-7; D is possibly TRBD2 (6 bases). The CDR3 totals 15 residues. CDR1 is MNHNS and CDR2 is SASEGT in the germline V gene. Trimming pared 5 bases from V and 2 bases from J, leaving 16 bases between. CDR3 nucleotide sequence: TGTGCCAGCAGTAGACCGGGACTGGGGGCCTACGAGCAGTACTTC. Translated, it gives CASSRPGLGAYEQYF.

V gene TRBV9 combines with J gene TRBJ2-3; 10 bases match TRBD2. CDR3 size: 16 residues. Unmatched junction bases numbered 5, after V lost 4 bases and J lost 0 bases. CDR1 is SGDLS, CDR2 YYNGEE, per germline. The CDR3 here is CASSPSGSASTDTQYF. The CDR3 nucleotides read TGTGCCAGCAGCCCTAGCGGGAGTGCTAGCACAGATACGCAGTATTTT. The complete variable domain, with remaining parts taken from reference TRBV9 and TRBJ2-3, reads DSGVTQTPKHLITATGQRVTLRCSPRSGDLSVYWYQQSLDQGLQFLIQYYNGEERAKGNILERFSAQQFPDLHSELNLSSLELGDSALYFCASSPSGSASTDTQYFGPGTRLTVL.

The chain joins TRBV5-3 to TRBJ1-1, with D possibly being TRBD1 (5 bases). TRBV5-3 is treated as an ORF (open reading frame) with a function not yet certain. The CDR3 covers 15 residues. Trimming stripped 4 bases from V and 4 bases from J, with 17 bases between. The chain's CDR3 is CARSLARGAGTEAFF. DNA of the CDR3: TGTGCCAGAAGCCTAGCTAGGGGCGCGGGCACTGAAGCTTTCTTT.

The chain recombines TRBV7-9 with TRBJ2-2; 9 bases fit TRBD1. J lost 3 bases, V lost 2 bases, and 1 base had no gene match. Germline V gene sequence: CDR1 SEHNR, CDR2 FQNEAQ (reference sequence). The CDR3 length is 15 residues. The CDR3 nucleotides are TGTGCCAGCAGCTTAACAGGGGGCCACACCGGGGAGCTGTTTTTT. It specifies CASSLTGGHTGELFF.